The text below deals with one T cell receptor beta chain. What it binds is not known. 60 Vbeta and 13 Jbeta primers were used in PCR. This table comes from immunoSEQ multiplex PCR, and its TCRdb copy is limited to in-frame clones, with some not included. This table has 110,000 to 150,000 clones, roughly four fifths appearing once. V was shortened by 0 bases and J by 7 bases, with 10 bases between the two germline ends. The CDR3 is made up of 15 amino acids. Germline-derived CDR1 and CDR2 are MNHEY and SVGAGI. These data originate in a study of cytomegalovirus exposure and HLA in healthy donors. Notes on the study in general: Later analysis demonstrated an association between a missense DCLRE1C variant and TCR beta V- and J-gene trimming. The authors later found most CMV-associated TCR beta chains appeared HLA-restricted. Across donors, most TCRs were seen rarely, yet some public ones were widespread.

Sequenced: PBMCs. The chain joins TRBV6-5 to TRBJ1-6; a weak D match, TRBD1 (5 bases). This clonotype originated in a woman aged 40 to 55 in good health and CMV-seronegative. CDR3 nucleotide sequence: TGTGCCAGCAGTTACTCGCCAGGGCAGAATTCACCCCTCCACTTT. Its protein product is CASSYSPGQNSPLHF.